This T cell receptor (beta chain) was obtained from a study of CD8 T cells in ankylosing spondylitis (TCRdb year 2017). Looking at the study overall: To find TCR variants linked to disease, the study profiled T cell receptor beta repertoires in ankylosing spondylitis patients and healthy donors. The whole study cohort included 108 healthy donors and around 24 ankylosing spondylitis patients. Peripheral blood was sampled, and synovial fluid was additionally collected from ankylosing spondylitis patients. Beyond this particular receptor, the publication reports: Some motif variants were previously reported in synovial fluid and blood of reactive arthritis patients, suggesting common disease-initiation mechanisms. A TCR beta motif made up of several highly homologous amino acid variants appeared to be characteristic of blood from ankylosing spondylitis patients. In peripheral blood, the disease-linked clones were found at relatively low frequencies and had a CD8+ phenotype. The disease-linked clones were reported as significantly enriched in matched synovial fluid samples from ankylosing spondylitis patients.

CDR1 and CDR2 were assigned from the germline V gene as MDHEN and SYDVKM. Measured from the cysteine to the phenylalanine, the CDR3 is 15 residues long. The CDR3 DNA has 45 bases and is translated from base 1. V loses 2 bases of germline sequence and J loses 7 bases, and the interval between the two ends is 15 bases. A word on this clonotype: Its antigen is unknown. No much larger clonotype is one base removed from it; base qualities were not supplied.

Sequencing relied on an Illumina HiSeq 2500. Quantitative 5'-RACE with molecular barcodes was used to prepare TCR beta libraries. In the source study's methods: To identify disease-linked TCR variants, a new computational method was used, one built on a probabilistic model of VDJ rearrangement. In TCRdb, the public reads were trimmed at Q25 with fastp and aligned with MiXCR, with productive beta chains retained. Rows with one shared CDR3 protein collapse into an entry with the most common genes and DNA. TCRdb, not the original authors, processed these V and J calls. The sample table shows approximately 540,000 distinct CDR3 sequences, and 10% to 15% are seen once. Of the sample, approximately 6.2% falls within the top ten clones.

This sequence was found in a male donor with ankylosing spondylitis. This receptor chain uses TRBV28 and TRBJ2-1; TRBD2 is perhaps the D gene, given 6 matching bases. Input material: blood, either unsorted or a sorted T cell fraction (not recorded which). The CDR3: CASSLPGALGNEQFF. The sequenced DNA: TGTGCCAGCAGTTTACCGGGAGCATTAGGGAATGAGCAGTTCTTC.